Listed below are T cell receptor beta chains from one sample, sequenced in a study of blood T cell repertoires in COVID-19. This table comes from immunoSEQ multiplex PCR, and its TCRdb copy is limited to in-frame clones, with some not included. The table shows about 300,000 clones, with about 88% occurring only once. Material for sequencing was peripheral blood. Source of these receptors: a man between 65 and 79 years old with acute or convalescent COVID-19. Both conserved end residues are part of each CDR3. The D gene is left open where the match is weak. Clone sizes are given selectively: once, few, many, or a class where the clone is expanded.

d_gene	j_gene	v_gene	abundance	len	CDR3nt	CDR3aa
NA	TRBJ1-4	TRBV19	NA	16	TGTGCCAGTACCCCCCTACAGGGTACAACTAATGAAAAACTGTTTTTT	CASTPLQGTTNEKLFF
NA	TRBJ1-1	TRBV5-4	NA	16	TGTGCCAGCAGCTTGAGGGGGGGCGGACGAAACACTGAAGCTTTCTTT	CASSLRGGGRNTEAFF
TRBD1	TRBJ1-5	TRBV7-8	NA	13	TGTGCCAGCAGCTCCCGACAGGGTGGGACCCAGCATTTT	CASSSRQGGTQHF
NA	TRBJ1-5	TRBV5-6	NA	17	TGTGCCAGCAGCTTGGGGATTTACAGGGATAGCAATCAGCCCCAGCATTTT	CASSLGIYRDSNQPQHF
TRBD2	TRBJ2-1	TRBV24-1	NA	15	TGTGCCACCAGTGAGCAGCGGGAGACGAGGAATGAGCAGTTCTTC	CATSEQRETRNEQFF
TRBD1	TRBJ2-1	TRBV6-6	NA	14	TGTGCCAGCATGAGGGGGCGGTCCTACAATGAGCAGTTCTTC	CASMRGRSYNEQFF
TRBD1	TRBJ2-7	TRBV5-1	NA	14	TGCGCCAGCAGCTTGAGGACAGGGAGCTACGAGCAGTACTTC	CASSLRTGSYEQYF
NA	TRBJ1-1	TRBV28	NA	14	TGTGCCACTCTTTTGGCGGGGAGCAGCACTGAAGCTTTCTTT	CATLLAGSSTEAFF
TRBD2	TRBJ2-3	TRBV5-1	NA	15	TGCGCCAGCAGCTTGGAGGGACTACCCACAGATACGCAGTATTTT	CASSLEGLPTDTQYF
TRBD2	TRBJ2-7	TRBV3-1/TRBV3-2	NA	18	TGTGCCAGCAGCCAAGAGGCCACTACTAGCGGGAGTCACTACGAGCAGTACTTC	CASSQEATTSGSHYEQYF
TRBD2	TRBJ2-5	TRBV24-1	once	17	TGTGCCACCAGTGATCCCTCCTTGGGGGAGGGGAGAGAGACCCAGTACTTC	CATSDPSLGEGRETQYF
TRBD1	TRBJ2-7	TRBV7-2	NA	15	TGTGCCAGCAGCCGGCCTTACGGACAGGGGTACGAGCAGTACTTC	CASSRPYGQGYEQYF
TRBD2	TRBJ2-1	TRBV5-1	NA	15	TGCGCCAGCAGCCGGACTAGCGGAAACTACAATGAGCAGTTCTTC	CASSRTSGNYNEQFF
TRBD2	TRBJ2-5	TRBV19	NA	16	TGTGCCAGTAGACGGGACGGGGGTTTCGGGAGGGAGACCCAGTACTTC	CASRRDGGFGRETQYF
TRBD1	TRBJ1-6	TRBV7-9	NA	17	TGTGCCAGCAGCTCAAAATCAGGGGACAGGGGTAATTCACCCCTCCACTTT	CASSSKSGDRGNSPLHF
NA	TRBJ2-2	TRBV4-1	once	16	TGCGCCAGCAGCCAAGATCTGGAGGTGTTTGGGAGATGGATGTTTTTT	CASSQDLEVFGRWMFF
TRBD2	TRBJ2-3	TRBV3-1/TRBV3-2	NA	15	TGTGCCAGCAGCTTAGCGGGGGGGCAGGGAGATACGCAGTATTTT	CASSLAGGQGDTQYF
TRBD2	TRBJ2-3	TRBV24-1	NA	16	TGTGCCACCAGTCCCCTAGCGGGAGGAACCACAGATACGCAGTATTTT	CATSPLAGGTTDTQYF
NA	TRBJ2-2	TRBV18	NA	15	TGTGCCAGCTCACCAATGGACAGCTATACCGGGGAGCTGTTTTTT	CASSPMDSYTGELFF
TRBD1	TRBJ1-6	TRBV6-6	NA	14	TGTGCCAGCACCACACAGGGGACTAATTCACCCCTCCACTTT	CASTTQGTNSPLHF
TRBD1	TRBJ1-5	TRBV7-2	NA	16	TGTGCCAGCAGCCCAAGGACAGGGAATAGCAATCAGCCCCAGCATTTT	CASSPRTGNSNQPQHF
TRBD2	TRBJ2-3	TRBV19	few	15	TGTGCCAGTAGTATCGGACTAGGATTCACAGATACGCAGTATTTT	CASSIGLGFTDTQYF
TRBD2	TRBJ2-1	TRBV19	NA	16	TGTGCCAGTAGCCATAGCGGGAGAGCGAGGGGTAATGAGCAGTTCTTC	CASSHSGRARGNEQFF
NA	TRBJ2-1	TRBV28	NA	14	TGTGCCAGCAGTTTATTAAATCTGTCGGGGGAGCAGTTCTTC	CASSLLNLSGEQFF
NA	TRBJ2-3	TRBV28	NA	13	TGTGCCAGCAGAGTTGACTGGACAGATACGCAGTATTTT	CASRVDWTDTQYF
TRBD1	TRBJ1-4	TRBV25-1	NA	14	TGTGCCAGCAGGGAGACAGGGATGTTTGAAAAACTGTTTTTT	CASRETGMFEKLFF
NA	TRBJ1-5	TRBV6-6	NA	17	TGTGCCAGCAGTCCGATATTTTGGGGACAAAGCAATCAGCCCCAGCATTTT	CASSPIFWGQSNQPQHF
NA	TRBJ2-1	TRBV13	NA	14	TGTGCCAGCAGCTTAATGGCGGAGTACAATGAGCAGTTCTTC	CASSLMAEYNEQFF
TRBD1	TRBJ1-5	TRBV29-1	NA	12	TGCAGCGTCGGACAGGGGACCGAGCCCCAGCATTTT	CSVGQGTEPQHF
NA	TRBJ1-6	TRBV18	NA	15	TGTGCCAGCTCACCGGCTTCAGGGGCGAATTCACCCCTCCACTTT	CASSPASGANSPLHF
TRBD2	TRBJ2-2	TRBV24-1	NA	15	TGTGCCACCAGTGACCCCAAGCGGGGCCACGGGGAGCTGTTTTTT	CATSDPKRGHGELFF